This TCR beta chain was sequenced in a study of blood T cell repertoires in COVID-19. Across the study: COVID-19 samples, acute and convalescent, were from the United States, Italy and Spain. PBMCs, B-cell-depleted T cells, or T cells were the source of the cDNA or gDNA that made up the material.

The protocol was immunoSEQ multiplex PCR, while the TCRdb copy is restricted to in-frame clones and leaves out a portion. The sample has 60,000 to 90,000 clones; around 83% are singletons. CDR1 is SGHTA and CDR2 is FQGNSA in the germline V gene. Trimming removed 4 bases at V and 4 bases at J, with 13 bases between. The CDR3 loop spans 14 amino acids. The sequenced sample consisted of peripheral blood. The sequence derives from a man aged 45-65 years with acute or convalescent COVID-19. This chain joins TRBV7-2 and TRBJ1-2; the D is unclear. The CDR3 here is CASSSRGSIYGYTF. The DNA for the CDR3 is TGTGCCAGCAGCTCTCGAGGCAGTATCTATGGCTACACCTTC.